A selection of T cell receptor beta chains follows, all from one sample in a study of cytomegalovirus exposure and HLA in healthy donors. Data came from immunoSEQ multiplex PCR; TCRdb stores just in-frame clones and leaves some out. The repertoire includes over 95,000 clones, approximately 80% of them detected once, and roughly 11% sits in the top ten. Sequencing was performed on PBMCs. These receptors were taken from a man aged 35 to 55 in good health and CMV-seropositive. The CDR3 runs from the conserved cysteine through the conserved F or W. A D gene is named only where the DNA matches it firmly. Not every row has a clone size; where given, it reads once, few, many or a size class.

d_gene: .; abundance: few; v_gene: TRBV19; j_gene: TRBJ2-1; CDR3nt: TGTGCCAGTACAGGGCGGGGAATCTACAATGAGCAGTTCTTC; CDR3aa: CASTGRGIYNEQFF
d_gene: .; abundance: few; v_gene: TRBV28; j_gene: TRBJ2-3; CDR3nt: TGTGCCAGCAGTTTGGCTGCAGCGTCGGGTAAGGATACGCAGTATTTT; CDR3aa: CASSLAAASGKDTQYF
d_gene: TRBD1; abundance: .; v_gene: TRBV2; j_gene: TRBJ2-6; CDR3nt: TGTGCCAGCAGTCGACAGGGTAGGCTCTCTGGGGCCAACGTCCTGACTTTC; CDR3aa: CASSRQGRLSGANVLTF
d_gene: .; abundance: .; v_gene: TRBV6-4; j_gene: TRBJ2-5; CDR3nt: TGTGCCAGCAGTGACCCAGGACAGCACCAAGAGACCCAGTACTTC; CDR3aa: CASSDPGQHQETQYF
d_gene: .; abundance: .; v_gene: TRBV7-9; j_gene: TRBJ2-1; CDR3nt: TGTGCCAGCAGCTTGAGCAGGGGAAACAATGAGCAGTTCTTC; CDR3aa: CASSLSRGNNEQFF
d_gene: TRBD1; abundance: .; v_gene: TRBV7-9; j_gene: TRBJ2-7; CDR3nt: TGTGCCAGCAGCTTAGCTTCAGGACAGGGGAATTACGAGCAGTACTTC; CDR3aa: CASSLASGQGNYEQYF
d_gene: .; abundance: .; v_gene: TRBV7-9; j_gene: TRBJ1-1; CDR3nt: TGTGCCAGCAGCGAAGCAGGGTGGAGCACTGAAGCTTTCTTT; CDR3aa: CASSEAGWSTEAFF
d_gene: .; abundance: few; v_gene: TRBV5-1; j_gene: TRBJ2-2; CDR3nt: TGCGCCAGCAGCTACGTAGCGAACACCGGGGAGCTGTTTTTT; CDR3aa: CASSYVANTGELFF
d_gene: .; abundance: .; v_gene: TRBV6-1; j_gene: TRBJ2-6; CDR3nt: TGTGCCAGCAGTTCCGACAGCTCTGGGGCCAACGTCCTGACTTTC; CDR3aa: CASSSDSSGANVLTF
d_gene: TRBD1; abundance: .; v_gene: TRBV11-2; j_gene: TRBJ2-5; CDR3nt: TGTGCCAGCAGCTTGTCGATGGGGGGGACAGGGGGCGCGTTGGGGACCCAGTACTTC; CDR3aa: CASSLSMGGTGGALGTQYF
d_gene: TRBD2; abundance: .; v_gene: TRBV6-5; j_gene: TRBJ2-5; CDR3nt: TGTGCCAGCAGGTCGGGGGGGCCGGGAGAGACCCAGTACTTC; CDR3aa: CASRSGGPGETQYF
d_gene: TRBD2; abundance: .; v_gene: TRBV19; j_gene: TRBJ2-1; CDR3nt: TGTGCCAGTAGTGTCCCCTTTACTAGCGGGGGGCCCAATGAGCAGTTCTTC; CDR3aa: CASSVPFTSGGPNEQFF
d_gene: TRBD1; abundance: .; v_gene: TRBV7-2; j_gene: TRBJ1-2; CDR3nt: TGTGCCAGCAGCTTACAGGGGGAATCGGGCTACACCTTC; CDR3aa: CASSLQGESGYTF
d_gene: .; abundance: .; v_gene: TRBV6-5; j_gene: TRBJ1-1; CDR3nt: TGTGCCAGCAGTTTCCAGGGGAAGAACACTGAAGCTTTCTTT; CDR3aa: CASSFQGKNTEAFF
d_gene: .; abundance: .; v_gene: TRBV7-2; j_gene: TRBJ2-2; CDR3nt: TGTGCCAGCAGCTACAGGCCCGACGGGGAGCTGTTTTTT; CDR3aa: CASSYRPDGELFF
d_gene: .; abundance: .; v_gene: TRBV25-1; j_gene: TRBJ2-7; CDR3nt: TGTGCCAGCAGTGAATTTGACCCAAGGAGGGGATACGAGCAGTACTTC; CDR3aa: CASSEFDPRRGYEQYF
d_gene: TRBD1; abundance: .; v_gene: TRBV13; j_gene: TRBJ1-1; CDR3nt: TGTGCCAGCAGCCTCCGGACAGGGGGCCTAGCTTTCTTT; CDR3aa: CASSLRTGGLAFF
d_gene: TRBD1; abundance: .; v_gene: TRBV5-8; j_gene: TRBJ1-2; CDR3nt: TGTGCCAGCAGCTATGGACAGGGGGATGGCTACACCTTC; CDR3aa: CASSYGQGDGYTF
d_gene: TRBD1; abundance: .; v_gene: TRBV2; j_gene: TRBJ1-1; CDR3nt: TGTGCCAGCCAGGGCGACAGGGTCCCGAGCACTGAAGCTTTCTTT; CDR3aa: CASQGDRVPSTEAFF
d_gene: TRBD2; abundance: once; v_gene: TRBV18; j_gene: TRBJ2-4; CDR3nt: TGTGCCAGCTCACCCTCGCGGGGGGGCCTAAACATTCAGTACTTC; CDR3aa: CASSPSRGGLNIQYF
d_gene: .; abundance: few; v_gene: TRBV21-1; j_gene: TRBJ2-7; CDR3nt: TGTGCCAGCAGCAAAGCTACCGGGACAGGGTGCACCTACGAGCAGTACTTC; CDR3aa: CASSKATGTGCTYEQYF
d_gene: TRBD2; abundance: .; v_gene: TRBV19; j_gene: TRBJ2-5; CDR3nt: TGTGCCACCCCATGGGCGGGGGGTGGAGAGACCCAGTACTTC; CDR3aa: CATPWAGGGETQYF
d_gene: .; abundance: few; v_gene: TRBV5-5; j_gene: TRBJ2-2; CDR3nt: TGTGCCAGCAGCTTGAGGGGTTTTCATGGCACCGGGGAGCTGTTTTTT; CDR3aa: CASSLRGFHGTGELFF
d_gene: TRBD2; abundance: .; v_gene: TRBV5-1; j_gene: TRBJ2-2; CDR3nt: TGCGCCAGCAGCTTGGCCGGGACTAGCGGGGGCACCGGGGAGCTGTTTTTT; CDR3aa: CASSLAGTSGGTGELFF
d_gene: .; abundance: .; v_gene: TRBV5-6; j_gene: TRBJ2-7; CDR3nt: TGTGCCAGCAGCCCTAGAGGCCGCACCTACGAGCAGTACTTC; CDR3aa: CASSPRGRTYEQYF
d_gene: .; abundance: .; v_gene: TRBV7-7; j_gene: TRBJ1-3; CDR3nt: TGTGCTAGTAGAGGGCAGGACTCATATTACTCTGGAAACACCATATATTTT; CDR3aa: CASRGQDSYYSGNTIYF
d_gene: .; abundance: .; v_gene: TRBV20-1; j_gene: TRBJ2-7; CDR3nt: TGCAGTGCTAGAGTCCCCAACGAGCAGTACTTC; CDR3aa: CSARVPNEQYF
d_gene: .; abundance: once; v_gene: TRBV9; j_gene: TRBJ2-3; CDR3nt: TGTGCCAGCAGCGTAGCGCGTACAGATACGCAGTATTTT; CDR3aa: CASSVARTDTQYF
d_gene: .; abundance: .; v_gene: TRBV7-2; j_gene: TRBJ1-1; CDR3nt: TGTGCCAGCAGGAAGGGGCAGGGGAGGGCACCTGAAGCTTTCTTT; CDR3aa: CASRKGQGRAPEAFF
d_gene: TRBD2; abundance: .; v_gene: TRBV28; j_gene: TRBJ2-3; CDR3nt: TGTGCCAGCCCCTCAACTTTAGCGGGGAGCACAGATACGCAGTATTTT; CDR3aa: CASPSTLAGSTDTQYF
d_gene: TRBD1; abundance: .; v_gene: TRBV7-9; j_gene: TRBJ1-2; CDR3nt: TGTGCCAGCAGCATAGACAGGGTGCTCTATGGCTACACCTTC; CDR3aa: CASSIDRVLYGYTF
d_gene: .; abundance: few; v_gene: TRBV4-3; j_gene: TRBJ2-6; CDR3nt: TGCGCCAGCAGCCAAGATCACAGCTCTGGGGCCAACGTCCTGACTTTC; CDR3aa: CASSQDHSSGANVLTF
d_gene: TRBD1; abundance: .; v_gene: TRBV5-5; j_gene: TRBJ1-2; CDR3nt: TGTGCCAGCAGCTCTCAGGGACAGGGGGCGAGATTTGGCTACACCTTC; CDR3aa: CASSSQGQGARFGYTF
d_gene: .; abundance: .; v_gene: TRBV28; j_gene: TRBJ2-7; CDR3nt: TGTGCCAGCAGCTTGACGGGGTCCTACGAGCAGTACTTC; CDR3aa: CASSLTGSYEQYF
d_gene: .; abundance: .; v_gene: TRBV29-1; j_gene: TRBJ1-4; CDR3nt: TGCAGCGTTGCTAGTGTGGGAGGTGAAAAACTGTTTTTT; CDR3aa: CSVASVGGEKLFF
d_gene: .; abundance: .; v_gene: TRBV19; j_gene: TRBJ2-1; CDR3nt: TGTGCCAGTAGCCGGGATTTTGATGAGCAGTTCTTC; CDR3aa: CASSRDFDEQFF
d_gene: .; abundance: .; v_gene: TRBV2; j_gene: TRBJ1-1; CDR3nt: TGTGCCAGCACCGTGGACAGACTCCGGAACACTGAAGCTTTCTTT; CDR3aa: CASTVDRLRNTEAFF
d_gene: TRBD2; abundance: once; v_gene: TRBV5-1; j_gene: TRBJ2-5; CDR3nt: TGCGCCAGCAGCGCCCGACTAGCGGGGGCCTCAGAGACCCAGTACTTC; CDR3aa: CASSARLAGASETQYF
d_gene: .; abundance: .; v_gene: TRBV7-2; j_gene: TRBJ2-7; CDR3nt: TGTGCCAGCAGCTTCTTGTCCGCGGCGGGGATCTACGAGCAGTACTTC; CDR3aa: CASSFLSAAGIYEQYF
d_gene: .; abundance: .; v_gene: TRBV5-6; j_gene: TRBJ1-2; CDR3nt: TGTGCCAGCAGGCGGGGCTCCCGGCGTGGCTACACCTTC; CDR3aa: CASRRGSRRGYTF
d_gene: TRBD1; abundance: .; v_gene: TRBV5-4; j_gene: TRBJ1-3; CDR3nt: TGTGCCAGCAGCTCCTGGGACAGCCGCTCTGGAAACACCATATATTTT; CDR3aa: CASSSWDSRSGNTIYF
d_gene: .; abundance: .; v_gene: TRBV5-1; j_gene: TRBJ2-5; CDR3nt: TGCGCCAGCAGCTTGGATCGGGAGACCCAGTACTTC; CDR3aa: CASSLDRETQYF
d_gene: .; abundance: .; v_gene: TRBV2; j_gene: TRBJ1-5; CDR3nt: TGTGCCAGCAGTGTGGGGCGGTTCAATCAGCCCCAGCATTTT; CDR3aa: CASSVGRFNQPQHF
d_gene: TRBD2; abundance: .; v_gene: TRBV19; j_gene: TRBJ2-1; CDR3nt: TGTGCCAGTACCCGGGGGGGCCTCAATGAGCAGTTCTTC; CDR3aa: CASTRGGLNEQFF
d_gene: .; abundance: .; v_gene: TRBV11-1; j_gene: TRBJ2-1; CDR3nt: TGTGCCAGCAGCATTGGCCCCAATGAGCAGTTCTTC; CDR3aa: CASSIGPNEQFF
d_gene: .; abundance: .; v_gene: TRBV4-3; j_gene: TRBJ1-1; CDR3nt: TGCGCCAGCAGCCCTGATGGTTTTGAGGGGAACACTGAAGCTTTCTTT; CDR3aa: CASSPDGFEGNTEAFF
d_gene: .; abundance: .; v_gene: TRBV7-9; j_gene: TRBJ1-6; CDR3nt: TGTGCCAGCAGCTTAGATTATCCCCGGGGAGTTTCACCCCTCCACTTT; CDR3aa: CASSLDYPRGVSPLHF
d_gene: TRBD1; abundance: .; v_gene: TRBV28; j_gene: TRBJ2-4; CDR3nt: TGTGCCAGCAGCGCTCCCGGGACAGGGGAAAACAGTCAGTACTTC; CDR3aa: CASSAPGTGENSQYF